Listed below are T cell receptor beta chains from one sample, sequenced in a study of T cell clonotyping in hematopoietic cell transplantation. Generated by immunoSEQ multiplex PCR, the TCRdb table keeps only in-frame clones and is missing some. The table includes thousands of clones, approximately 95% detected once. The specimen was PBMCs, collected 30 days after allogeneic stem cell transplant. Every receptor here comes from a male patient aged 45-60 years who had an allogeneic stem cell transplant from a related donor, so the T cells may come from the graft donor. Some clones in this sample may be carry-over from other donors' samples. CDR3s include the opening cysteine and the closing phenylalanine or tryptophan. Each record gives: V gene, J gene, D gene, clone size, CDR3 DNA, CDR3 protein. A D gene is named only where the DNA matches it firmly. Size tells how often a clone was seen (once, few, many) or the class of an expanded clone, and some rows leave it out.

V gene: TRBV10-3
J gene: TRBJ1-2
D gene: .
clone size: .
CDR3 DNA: TGTGCCATCAGTGAGTCGGGGGCCGCCGGTGACTATGGCTACACCTTC
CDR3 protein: CAISESGAAGDYGYTF

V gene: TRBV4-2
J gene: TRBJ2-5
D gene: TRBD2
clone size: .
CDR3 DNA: TGTGCCAGCAGCCAAGAATTAGCGGGGGGACACCAAGAGACCCAGTACTTC
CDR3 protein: CASSQELAGGHQETQYF

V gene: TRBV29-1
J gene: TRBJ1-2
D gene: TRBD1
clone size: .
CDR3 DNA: TGCAGCGTTATTCCCGACAGGGTTGATGGCTACACCTTC
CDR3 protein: CSVIPDRVDGYTF

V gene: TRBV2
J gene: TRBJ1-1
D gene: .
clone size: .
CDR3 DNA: TGTGCCAGCAGGGAATTACTCCCGCGAGCTTTCTTT
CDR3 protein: CASRELLPRAFF

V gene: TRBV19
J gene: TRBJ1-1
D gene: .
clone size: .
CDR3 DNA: TGTGCCAGTAAAGCAGGCCAGGGCACTGAAGCTTTCTTT
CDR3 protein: CASKAGQGTEAFF

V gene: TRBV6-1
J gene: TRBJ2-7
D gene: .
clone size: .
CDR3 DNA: TGTGCCACGGGCTACGAGCAGTACTTC
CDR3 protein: CATGYEQYF

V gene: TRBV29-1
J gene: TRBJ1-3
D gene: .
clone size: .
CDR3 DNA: TGCAGCGCAACACAGGGTACTGGAAACACCATATATTTT
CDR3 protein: CSATQGTGNTIYF

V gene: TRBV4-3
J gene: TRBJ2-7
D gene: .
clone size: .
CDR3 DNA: TGCGCCAGCAGCCAACTACTAGCTGCCGCGGGCGAGCAGTACTTC
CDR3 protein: CASSQLLAAAGEQYF

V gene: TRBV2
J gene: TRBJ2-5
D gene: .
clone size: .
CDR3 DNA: TGTGCCAGCACCCCGAGGGGGTTCCAAGAGACCCAGTACTTC
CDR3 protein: CASTPRGFQETQYF

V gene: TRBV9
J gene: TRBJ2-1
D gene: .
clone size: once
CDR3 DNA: TGTGCCAGCAGCGTATTGTCATTCTCCTACAATGAGCAGTTCTTC
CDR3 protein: CASSVLSFSYNEQFF

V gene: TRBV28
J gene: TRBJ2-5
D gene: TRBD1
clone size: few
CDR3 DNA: TGTGCCAGCAGTGAAGGGGGACAGGAGACCCAGTACTTC
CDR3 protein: CASSEGGQETQYF

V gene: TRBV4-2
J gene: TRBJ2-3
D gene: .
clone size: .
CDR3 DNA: TGTGCCAGCAGCCAAGATGACGGACATTATACAGATACGCAGTATTTT
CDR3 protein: CASSQDDGHYTDTQYF

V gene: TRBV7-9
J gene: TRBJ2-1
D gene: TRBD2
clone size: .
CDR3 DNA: TGTGCCAGCAGCCCCAAACTAGCGGGAGTGTACAATGAGCAGTTCTTC
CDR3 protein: CASSPKLAGVYNEQFF

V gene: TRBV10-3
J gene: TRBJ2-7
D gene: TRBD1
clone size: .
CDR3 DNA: TGTGCCATCAGTGAGAGGACAGGGGATTCCGAGCAGTACTTC
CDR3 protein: CAISERTGDSEQYF

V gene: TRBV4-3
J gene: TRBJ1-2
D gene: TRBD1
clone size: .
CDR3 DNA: TGCGCCAGCAGCCAAGGGGGACAGGGGGCCTTTAACTATGGCTACACCTTC
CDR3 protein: CASSQGGQGAFNYGYTF

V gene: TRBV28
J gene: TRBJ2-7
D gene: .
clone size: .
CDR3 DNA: TGTGCCAGCAGTTTCGGGTTGGGTGGGGAGCAGTACTTC
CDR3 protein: CASSFGLGGEQYF

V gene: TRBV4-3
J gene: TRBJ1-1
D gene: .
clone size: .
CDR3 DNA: TGCGCCAGCAGCCAAGAAGGTGGTCCGTGGGCTGAAGCTTTCTTT
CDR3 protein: CASSQEGGPWAEAFF

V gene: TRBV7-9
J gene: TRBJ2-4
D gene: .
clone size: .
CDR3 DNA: TGTGCCAGCAGCTTATTCCGGGACAAAAAAAACATTCAGTACTTC
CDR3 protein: CASSLFRDKKNIQYF

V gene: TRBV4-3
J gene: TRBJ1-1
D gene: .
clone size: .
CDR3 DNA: TGCGCCAGCAGCCAAGACCCGAAGGAGATACGAGCTTTCTTT
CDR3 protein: CASSQDPKEIRAFF

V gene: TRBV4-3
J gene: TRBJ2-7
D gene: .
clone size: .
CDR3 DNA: TGCGCCAGCAGCCAAGGCGAGGGGCGATACGAGCAGTACTTC
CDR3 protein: CASSQGEGRYEQYF

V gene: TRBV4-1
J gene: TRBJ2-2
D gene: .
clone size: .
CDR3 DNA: TGCGCCAGCAGCCCCCCCCGGGGGGCCCTCACCGGGGAGCTGTTTTTT
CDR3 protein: CASSPPRGALTGELFF

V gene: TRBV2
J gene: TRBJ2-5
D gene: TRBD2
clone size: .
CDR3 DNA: TGTGCCAGCAGTGAAGCGGGGGGGTTCCGATACTACCAAGAGACCCAGTACTTC
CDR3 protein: CASSEAGGFRYYQETQYF

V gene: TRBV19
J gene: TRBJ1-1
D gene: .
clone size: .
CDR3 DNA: TGTGCCAGTAGTATAGATGCGGGCATGAACACTGAAGCTTTCTTT
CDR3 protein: CASSIDAGMNTEAFF

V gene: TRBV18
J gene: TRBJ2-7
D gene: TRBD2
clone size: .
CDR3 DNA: TGTGCCAGCTCACCCTCTAGCGGTCTCTACGAGCAGTACTTC
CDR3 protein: CASSPSSGLYEQYF

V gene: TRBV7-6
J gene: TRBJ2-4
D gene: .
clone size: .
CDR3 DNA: TGTGCCAGCAGCTTGGGAGTGGGGCACGACAAAAACATTCAGTACTTC
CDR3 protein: CASSLGVGHDKNIQYF

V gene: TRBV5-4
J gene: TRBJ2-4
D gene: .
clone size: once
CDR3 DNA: TGTGCCAGCAGCCTACAGGGAGTAGCCAAAAACATTCAGTACTTC
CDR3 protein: CASSLQGVAKNIQYF

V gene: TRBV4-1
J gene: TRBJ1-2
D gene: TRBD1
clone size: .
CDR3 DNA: TGCGCCAGCAGCGACCGGGACAGGGCAACCTATGGCTACACCTTC
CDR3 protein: CASSDRDRATYGYTF

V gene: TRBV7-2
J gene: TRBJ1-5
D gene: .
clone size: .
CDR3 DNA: TGTGCCAGCACCCCGCTGAGCGGTAGCAATCAGCCCCAGCATTTT
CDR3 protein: CASTPLSGSNQPQHF

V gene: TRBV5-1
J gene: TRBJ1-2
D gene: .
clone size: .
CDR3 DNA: TGCGCCAGCAGCTTGGGTTGGGGAAATCTTCACTATGGCTACACCTTC
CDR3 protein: CASSLGWGNLHYGYTF

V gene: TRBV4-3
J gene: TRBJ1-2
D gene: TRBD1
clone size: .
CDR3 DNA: TGCGCCAGCAGCCAAGAGGAGGGGGCTGACTATGGCTACACCTTC
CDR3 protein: CASSQEEGADYGYTF

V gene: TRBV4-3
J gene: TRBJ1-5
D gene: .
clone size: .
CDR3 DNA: TGCGCCAGCAGCCAAGACCCCGGGCTAAATCAGCCCCAGCATTTT
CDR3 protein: CASSQDPGLNQPQHF

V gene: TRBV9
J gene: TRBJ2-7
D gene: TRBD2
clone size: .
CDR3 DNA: TGTGCCAGCAGCCTATACGATGGGGCGGGAGTCCTGTACGAGCAGTACTTC
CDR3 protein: CASSLYDGAGVLYEQYF

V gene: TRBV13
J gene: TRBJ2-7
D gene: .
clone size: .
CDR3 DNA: TGTGCCAGCAGCTTGGGGGGCTACGAGCAGTACTTC
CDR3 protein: CASSLGGYEQYF

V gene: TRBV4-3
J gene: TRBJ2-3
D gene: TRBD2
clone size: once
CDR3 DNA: TGCGCCAGCAGCCAGGCTAGCGGGGGACTAAGCACAGATACGCAGTATTTT
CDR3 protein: CASSQASGGLSTDTQYF

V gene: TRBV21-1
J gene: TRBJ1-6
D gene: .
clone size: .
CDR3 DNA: TGTGCCAGCAGTCAAGCGGCGGGGTTTGGAACTGGCGTTTCACCCCTCCACTTT
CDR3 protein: CASSQAAGFGTGVSPLHF

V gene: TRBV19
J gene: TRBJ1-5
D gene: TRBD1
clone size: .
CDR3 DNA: TGTGCCAGTAGTATAGAGGACAGGGGATATAGCAATCAGCCCCAGCATTTT
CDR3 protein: CASSIEDRGYSNQPQHF

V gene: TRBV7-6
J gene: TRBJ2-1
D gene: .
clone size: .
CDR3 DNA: TGTGCCAGCAGCAGTGGGCTAGCGCGTTACAATGAGCAGTTCTTC
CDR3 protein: CASSSGLARYNEQFF